This TCR beta chain was obtained from a study of T cells in Graves' hyperthyroidism and ophthalmopathy. Amplification of TCR beta CDR3 regions was performed using RNA transcripts as template. The HTBI primer set was used in a first-round RT-PCR of the TCR CDR3. Each CDR3 protein gets one entry after TCRdb re-called the multiplex PCR reads with MiXCR. The sample consists of a few hundred thousand distinct CDR3 sequences, roughly 14% of them appearing once. This clonotype was observed at least ten times. Researchers defined stable Graves' hyperthyroidism as no ophthalmopathy progression within 18 months. Diagnosis relied on clinical symptoms, serum thyroxine and TRAb, thyroid ultrasound and orbital computed tomography. V gave up 5 bases and J gave up 6 bases; unmatched junction bases: 5. The germline V gene encodes CDR1 SGHTA and CDR2 FQGNSA. The CDR3 loop spans 14 amino acids.

The sequence derives from a woman aged 25 to 45 with Graves' hyperthyroidism. Material: blood. This chain uses TRBV7-2 with TRBJ2-7; 12 bases are shared with TRBD1. CDR3 coding DNA: TGTGCCAGCAGCCGCGGGACAGGGGGCCTCGAGCAGTACTTC. This sequence encodes CASSRGTGGLEQYF.